Here is one T cell receptor (beta chain) with its context. This entry comes from a study of T-cell reconstitution after alpha-beta-depleted transplantation in children. A library of TCRbeta sequences, prepared with unique molecular identifiers, was generated. TCRdb reprocessed the PCR reads with MiXCR, giving one entry per CDR3 protein. The sample shows roughly 90,000 distinct CDR3 sequences, 12% of them seen only once. CDR1 is MNHNY and CDR2 is SVGAGI in the germline V gene (reference sequence). The CDR3 runs 12 residues. Between the trimmed V and J ends, which lost 3 bases and 6 bases, there was a span of 9 bases.

The receptor comes from a human donor who donated a stem cell graft to a child with inherited bone marrow failure. V usage is TRBV6-6 and J usage is TRBJ2-7, with D unresolved. The source material was PBMCs from the stem cell graft donor, sampled from the stem cell graft. The CDR3: CASSYEVGEQYF. DNA for the CDR3: TGTGCCAGCAGTTATGAAGTAGGCGAGCAGTACTTC.